These 19 T cell receptor beta chains share one sample of origin, sequenced in a study of early T cells in non-severe SARS-CoV-2 infection. TCRdb used MiXCR to reprocess the 5' RACE reads, holding one entry per CDR3 protein. The data contain 70,000 or so distinct CDR3 sequences, roughly an eighth of them singletons. Material for sequencing was whole blood. These receptors came from an adult who was a healthcare worker with PCR-confirmed SARS-CoV-2 infection or an uninfected control (not recorded which).

The V call is TRBV4-1, the J call TRBJ2-7; 8 nucleotides match TRBD1. Germline CDR1 MGHRA, CDR2 YSYEKL. The CDR3 has 16 amino acids. The V and J ends lost 1 base and 2 bases, in that order; junction bases with no gene match: 7. CDR3 loop: CASSQGPDRVTYEQYF. The CDR3 region has the DNA TGCGCCAGCAGCCAAGGACCGGACAGGGTAACCTACGAGCAGTACTTC.

This clonotype occurred many times. The chain couples TRBV6-6 to TRBJ1-2; D is unresolved. V was trimmed by 7 bases and J by 6 bases, leaving 12 bases between them. Germline V gene sequence: CDR1 MNHNY, CDR2 SVGAGI (reference sequence). This CDR3 comprises 12 residues. The CDR3 is CASTTTGNGYTF. The CDR3 DNA is TGTGCCAGCACTACGACCGGTAATGGCTACACCTTC.

The CDR3 DNA is TGTGCCAGCAGTTTAACCGGGTATGAGCAGTTCTTC. This encodes CASSLTGYEQFF. The chain links TRBV12-3 or TRBV12-4 to TRBJ2-1, with D uncertain. V gave up 2 bases and J gave up 8 bases, with 7 bases separating them. The CDR3 length is 12 residues.

This chain links TRBV18 with TRBJ2-2, with D unclear. The V gene lost 6 bases and the J gene lost 3 bases, with 11 bases spanning the gap. Germline V gene lookup returns CDR1 KGHSH and CDR2 LQKENI. This CDR3 contains 14 residues. CDR3 protein: CASSSKSDTGELFF. As DNA, the CDR3 is TGTGCCAGCTCTTCAAAGTCGGACACCGGGGAGCTGTTTTTT.

This chain connects TRBV6-1 to TRBJ1-1, with D possibly matching TRBD1 (6 bases). The V and J ends lost 8 bases and 5 bases respectively, with 12 bases between them. There are 12 residues in the CDR3. Germline-derived CDR1 and CDR2 are MNHNS and SASEGT. This CDR3 reads CASGITGTEAFF. The CDR3 nucleotides read TGTGCCAGCGGAATTACAGGGACTGAAGCTTTCTTT.

This clonotype was detected many times. J is TRBJ1-2 and V is TRBV27; 9 bases are a match to TRBD1. Trimming took 5 bases from V and 4 from J; bases not matched to a gene: 8. The CDR3 is 15 amino acids. Germline V CDR1 and CDR2: MNHEY, SMNVEV (reference sequence). In DNA, the CDR3 is TGTGCCAGCAGTGACCGGGACAGGGCCTCCTATGGCTACACCTTC. Translated, it gives CASSDRDRASYGYTF.

This clonotype was counted at least ten times. This chain connects TRBV29-1 to TRBJ1-1; D is possibly TRBD1 (6 bases). Germline CDR1 SQVTM, CDR2 ANQGSEA. The CDR3 has 13 amino acids. The CDR3 nucleotides read TGCTCTGGCAGGGGTTTTGGTAGCACTGAAGCTTTCTTT. It encodes CSGRGFGSTEAFF.

In this sample, this clonotype turned up many times. The chain employs TRBV15 and TRBJ2-1, with 7 bases identical to TRBD1. CDR1 and CDR2 from the germline V gene are LNHNV and YYDKDF (reference sequence). The junction had 11 bases not matched to a gene; V was cut back by 0 bases and J by 3 bases. The CDR3 length is 18 residues. The CDR3 DNA sequence: TGTGCCACCAGCAGAGAGATCATTGGGGGACAGTACTACAATGAGCAGTTCTTC. Its protein product is CATSREIIGGQYYNEQFF.

Only a few counts were recorded for this clonotype. The genes are TRBV2 and TRBJ1-1; unclear D gene. CDR3 size: 11 residues. Trimming removed 7 bases from V and 7 bases from J, with 10 bases in between. Germline CDR1 and CDR2: SNHLY and FYNNEI. The CDR3 loop is CASTEGFEAFF. CDR3 nucleotide sequence: TGTGCCAGCACAGAGGGTTTTGAAGCTTTCTTT.

The DNA for the CDR3 is TGCAGTGCTAGAGGGCTAGCGGGGGACCTTTCCTACGAGCAGTACTTC. This sequence encodes CSARGLAGDLSYEQYF. V and J are TRBV20-1 and TRBJ2-7; TRBD2 aligns across 10 bases. The CDR3 has 16 amino acids. Losses at the gene ends were 1 base for V and 1 base for J; bases not matched to a gene: 7. Germline values: CDR1 DFQATT, CDR2 SNEGSKA (reference sequence).

The chain couples TRBV29-1 to TRBJ2-7; maybe TRBD1 (6 bases). The CDR3 has 14 amino acids. Germline assignment: CDR1 SQVTM and CDR2 ANQGSEA. Trimming stripped 3 bases from V and 4 bases from J, with 16 bases between. CDR3 amino acids: CSVEVRQGLYEQYF. CDR3 DNA sequence: TGCAGCGTTGAGGTTCGGCAGGGGCTATACGAGCAGTACTTC.

This clonotype showed up just once. J is TRBJ1-6 and V is TRBV11-2; D remains unclear. V lost 1 base and J 0 bases, leaving 7 bases between the germline ends. The V gene's germline CDR1 is SGHAT and CDR2 FQNNGV. This CDR3 is 16 amino acids long. The CDR3 sequence: CASSLAGCSYNSPLHF. The DNA for the CDR3 is TGTGCCAGCAGCTTAGCCGGGTGCTCCTATAATTCACCCCTCCACTTT.

This clonotype has a handful of counts. As DNA, the CDR3 is TGTGCCAGCAGTGAAGAAGGTGTTACAGGGGGCTATAGCAATCAGCCCCAGCATTTT. Amino acids: CASSEEGVTGGYSNQPQHF. The V call is TRBV2, the J call TRBJ1-5, with 9 nucleotides matching TRBD1. CDR1 and CDR2 from the germline V gene are SNHLY and FYNNEI. The CDR3 is 19 amino acids. Losses at the gene ends were 1 base for V and 0 bases for J; bases not matched to a gene: 10.

The chain joins TRBV7-2 to TRBJ2-5; 7 bases fit TRBD1. The germline CDR1 and CDR2 sequences are SGHTA and FQGNSA. V shed 1 base and J 2 bases; nucleotides not matched to a gene: 10. The CDR3 sequence is 17 residues long. CDR3 in DNA: TGTGCCAGCAGCTTAGAGCCGGGACAGAGTATACAAGAGACCCAGTACTTC. Residues: CASSLEPGQSIQETQYF.

The chain is built from TRBV19 and TRBJ2-1, with 8 nucleotides matching TRBD2. The V and J ends lost 9 bases and 4 bases, in that order; junction bases with no gene match: 11. Per the germline V gene, CDR1 is LNHDA and CDR2 is SQIVND (reference sequence). This CDR3 comprises 15 residues. CDR3 sequence (DNA): TGTGCCAGCCAAGAGACGGGACTAGGTTACAATGAGCAGTTCTTC. This gives the protein CASQETGLGYNEQFF. The full variable domain, rest sourced from reference TRBV19 and TRBJ2-1, is DGGITQSPKYLFRKEGQNVTLSCEQNLNHDAMYWYRQDPGQGLRLIYYSQIVNDFQKGDIAEGYSVSREKKESFPLTVTSAQKNPTAFYLCASQETGLGYNEQFFGPGTRLTVL.

This clonotype was observed a few times. The rearrangement uses TRBV20-1 and TRBJ1-2, with D possibly matching TRBD1 (6 bases). Trimming pared 6 bases from V and 2 bases from J, leaving 10 bases between. The CDR3 sequence is 12 residues long. Per the germline V gene, CDR1 is DFQATT and CDR2 is SNEGSKA (reference sequence). CDR3 residues: CSAPDSNYGYTF. In DNA form, the CDR3 reads TGCAGTGCCCCGGACAGCAACTATGGCTACACCTTC.

This rearrangement joins TRBV25-1 to TRBJ1-3; D not resolved. This CDR3 contains 13 residues. Germline V gives CDR1 MGHDK, CDR2 SYGVNS. Trimming took off 4 bases at V and 0 bases at J, with 4 bases between the two ends. The CDR3 loop reads CASSGVSGNTIYF. CDR3 bases: TGTGCCAGCAGTGGGGTCTCTGGAAACACCATATATTTT.

The V call is TRBV18, the J call TRBJ2-5, with D uncertain. Trimming removed 2 bases from V and 3 bases from J, with 1 base in between. In germline, CDR1 is KGHSH, CDR2 LQKENI. The CDR3 runs to 11 residues. The CDR3 reads CASSPEETQYF. The CDR3 DNA follows: TGTGCCAGCTCACCAGAAGAGACCCAGTACTTC.

This sequence joins TRBV29-1 and TRBJ1-5; no reliable D call. The CDR3 has 13 amino acids. Between the trimmed V and J ends, which lost 7 bases and 2 bases, there was a span of 12 bases. Per germline, CDR1 SQVTM and CDR2 ANQGSEA. In nucleotides, the CDR3 is TGCAGCGCCCTATCCGGGGGCAATCAGCCCCAGCATTTT. Translating gives CSALSGGNQPQHF. Full variable domain (missing parts from reference TRBV29-1 and TRBJ1-5): SAVISQKPSRDICQRGTSLTIQCQVDSQVTMMFWYRQQPGQSLTLIATANQGSEATYESGFVIDKFPISRPNLTFSTLTVSNMSPEDSSIYLCSALSGGNQPQHFGDGTRLSIL.